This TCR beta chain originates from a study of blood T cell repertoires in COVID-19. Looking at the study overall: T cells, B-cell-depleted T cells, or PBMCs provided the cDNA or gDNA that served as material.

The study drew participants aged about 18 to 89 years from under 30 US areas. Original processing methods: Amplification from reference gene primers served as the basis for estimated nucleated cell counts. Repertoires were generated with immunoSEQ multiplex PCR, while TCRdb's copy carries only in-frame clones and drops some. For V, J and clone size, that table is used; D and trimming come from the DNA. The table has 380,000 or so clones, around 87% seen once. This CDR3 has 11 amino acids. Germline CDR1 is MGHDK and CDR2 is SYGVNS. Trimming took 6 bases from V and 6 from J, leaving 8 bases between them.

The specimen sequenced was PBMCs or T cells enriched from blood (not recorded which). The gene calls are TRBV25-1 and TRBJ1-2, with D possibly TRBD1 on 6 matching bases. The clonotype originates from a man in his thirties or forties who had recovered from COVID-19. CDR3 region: CASRDSHGYTF. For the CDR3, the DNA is TGTGCCAGCAGGGACAGCCATGGCTACACCTTC.